The T cell receptor beta chain described here comes from a study of human T cells and chemical hapten exposure. Time point here: patch test 1, 2 weeks after DPC sensitization. Regarding treatment: therapeutic diphenylcyclopropenone sensitization with weekly scalp DPC. A few counts support this clonotype. The germline V and J ends were trimmed by 5 bases and 4 bases, with 11 bases remaining between them. This CDR3 contains 13 residues. Germline loops: CDR1 SEHNR, CDR2 FQNEAQ (reference sequence). Each CDR3 protein is one row after TCRdb ran MiXCR on the RACE reads. Among around 69,000 distinct CDR3 sequences listed, roughly 9.8% were seen once.

This material consisted of whole blood, taken in connection with sensitization to the hapten diphenylcyclopropenone (DPC). The clonotype comes from a woman aged 40 to 55 with alopecia areata. Some clones in this sample may be carry-over from other donors' samples. This sequence joins TRBV7-9 and TRBJ2-5; D gene uncertain. The CDR3 loop reads CASSPRSTETQYF. The CDR3 nucleotides read TGTGCCAGCAGCCCTAGGTCAACAGAGACCCAGTACTTC. The variable domain in full, completed from reference TRBV7-9 and TRBJ2-5, reads DTGVSQNPRHKITKRGQNVTFRCDPISEHNRLYWYRQTLGQGPEFLTYFQNEAQLEKSRLLSDRFSAERPKGSFSTLEIQRTEQGDSAMYLCASSPRSTETQYFGPGTRLLVL.